This is a list of T cell receptor beta chains from one sample in a study of neurological immune-mediated disorders. TCRdb re-derived calls from the 5' RACE reads in MiXCR, one entry per CDR3 protein. The repertoire includes 45,000 to 65,000 distinct CDR3 sequences, 3% to 3.5% of them detected once, and about 6.3% sits in the top ten. Material: PBMCs. These receptors came from a man aged 40-50 years with multiple sclerosis. Each CDR3 is given with its conserved first and last residue. A D gene is named only where the DNA matches it firmly. Clone sizes are given selectively: once, few, many, or a class where the clone is expanded.

DNA: TGTGCCAGCAGCCAACGGACTAGCGGGGTACACGAGCAGTACTTC
CDR3: CASSQRTSGVHEQYF
V: TRBV14
D: TRBD2
size: many
J: TRBJ2-7

DNA: TGTGCCAGCAGTTTAAACCCGGGTGAAAAACTGTTTTTT
CDR3: CASSLNPGEKLFF
V: TRBV7-6
D: .
size: many
J: TRBJ1-4

DNA: TGTGCCACCAGACGGGGGGAGGATCAGCCCCAGCATTTT
CDR3: CATRRGEDQPQHF
V: TRBV6-1
D: .
size: many
J: TRBJ1-5

DNA: TGCAGTGCTAGAGGGAGGAGCGGGCGAACTAGCACAGATACGCAGTATTTT
CDR3: CSARGRSGRTSTDTQYF
V: TRBV20-1
D: .
size: many
J: TRBJ2-3

DNA: TGCGCCAGCAGCTTGGGAGTTTCCGATGAAAAACTGTTTTTT
CDR3: CASSLGVSDEKLFF
V: TRBV5-1
D: .
size: many
J: TRBJ1-4

DNA: TGTGCCACCAGTGATGGTGGGACAGGGTGGCATGAGCAGTTCTTC
CDR3: CATSDGGTGWHEQFF
V: TRBV24-1
D: TRBD1
size: many
J: TRBJ2-1

DNA: TGTGCCAGCAGCATGCTTGCCACCGGGGAGCTGTTTTTT
CDR3: CASSMLATGELFF
V: TRBV12-3/TRBV12-4
D: .
size: many
J: TRBJ2-2

DNA: TGTGCCAGCAGTGGGACAGGGGAACACAATGAGCAGTTCTTC
CDR3: CASSGTGEHNEQFF
V: TRBV12-3/TRBV12-4
D: TRBD1
size: many
J: TRBJ2-1

DNA: TGCAGTGCTGATTCCATCCCGGGACTAGCGGGTACCCAAGAGACCCAGTACTTC
CDR3: CSADSIPGLAGTQETQYF
V: TRBV20-1
D: TRBD2
size: few
J: TRBJ2-5

DNA: TGCGCCAGCAGCGACGTGACAGGCTCACAAGAGACCCAGTACTTC
CDR3: CASSDVTGSQETQYF
V: TRBV5-1
D: .
size: many
J: TRBJ2-5

DNA: TGTGCCAGCAGTTTACAGGGGAAGGGTTCACCCCTCCACTTT
CDR3: CASSLQGKGSPLHF
V: TRBV12-3/TRBV12-4
D: .
size: .
J: TRBJ1-6

DNA: TGTGCCAGGCCTAGCACCGTGGTCTACGAGCAGTACTTC
CDR3: CARPSTVVYEQYF
V: TRBV27
D: .
size: many
J: TRBJ2-7

DNA: TGTGCCATCAGTCCGACCTTAGCGGGGACCTTATACAATGAGCAGTTCTTC
CDR3: CAISPTLAGTLYNEQFF
V: TRBV10-3
D: TRBD2
size: many
J: TRBJ2-1

DNA: TGTGCCAGCAGAGAATGGACAGGACGTCCCCATGGCTACACCTTC
CDR3: CASREWTGRPHGYTF
V: TRBV6-5
D: TRBD1
size: many
J: TRBJ1-2

DNA: TGTGCCAGCAGCTTAGTTGCGGGGGGGCGAGCGGAGACCCAGTACTTC
CDR3: CASSLVAGGRAETQYF
V: TRBV7-2
D: TRBD2
size: many
J: TRBJ2-5

DNA: TGTGCCAGCAGCTTAGCTGCCATCCATAACACAGATACGCAGTATTTT
CDR3: CASSLAAIHNTDTQYF
V: TRBV7-2
D: .
size: many
J: TRBJ2-3

DNA: TGTGCCAGCAGCGTAGAGGACAACAGGGGGAGTTGGCAGCCCCAGCATTTT
CDR3: CASSVEDNRGSWQPQHF
V: TRBV9
D: TRBD1
size: many
J: TRBJ1-5

DNA: TGTGCCAGCAGACCCGGGGGCAATACGCAGTATTTT
CDR3: CASRPGGNTQYF
V: TRBV7-3
D: .
size: many
J: TRBJ2-3

DNA: TGCAGTGCCCAGTCACTAGCGGGGGGGCCCAATGAGCAGTTCTTC
CDR3: CSAQSLAGGPNEQFF
V: TRBV20-1
D: TRBD2
size: many
J: TRBJ2-1

DNA: TGTGCCATCAGTGAGGACGCCTACGAGCAGTACTTC
CDR3: CAISEDAYEQYF
V: TRBV10-3
D: .
size: many
J: TRBJ2-7

DNA: TGTGCCAGCAGCCAGGGGGGCGGGACAGATACGCAGTATTTT
CDR3: CASSQGGGTDTQYF
V: TRBV12-3/TRBV12-4
D: .
size: many
J: TRBJ2-3

DNA: TGTGCCAGCAGTTACTTTAACAGGGGAACAGATACGCAGTATTTT
CDR3: CASSYFNRGTDTQYF
V: TRBV6-6
D: TRBD1
size: many
J: TRBJ2-3

DNA: TGTGCCAGCAGCTTGTCGGGGTCAGCGTACACCGGGGAGCTGTTTTTT
CDR3: CASSLSGSAYTGELFF
V: TRBV5-4
D: .
size: many
J: TRBJ2-2

DNA: TGCAGTGCTAGCAGACTAGCGGGGGTCACAGATACGCAGTATTTT
CDR3: CSASRLAGVTDTQYF
V: TRBV20-1
D: TRBD2
size: many
J: TRBJ2-3

DNA: TGCAGTGCTAGAGATTTATGGGGGGGAGGCAATCAGCCCCAGCATTTT
CDR3: CSARDLWGGGNQPQHF
V: TRBV20-1
D: .
size: many
J: TRBJ1-5

DNA: TGTGCCAGCAGCCAAAGGGGCCCCGGGACAGGGAGACGCTACACCTTC
CDR3: CASSQRGPGTGRRYTF
V: TRBV3-1
D: TRBD1
size: few
J: TRBJ1-2

DNA: TGCGCCAGCAGCTTGGCTCGCGGTGGCAGTCCGAACACCGGGGAGCTGTTTTTT
CDR3: CASSLARGGSPNTGELFF
V: TRBV5-1
D: .
size: many
J: TRBJ2-2

DNA: TGTGCCAGCAGGCCCCGGGACTCCTACACCGGGGAGCTGTTTTTT
CDR3: CASRPRDSYTGELFF
V: TRBV2
D: .
size: many
J: TRBJ2-2

DNA: TGTGCCAGCTCACCACCCGAAGGACAAGAGACCCAGTACTTC
CDR3: CASSPPEGQETQYF
V: TRBV18
D: .
size: .
J: TRBJ2-5

DNA: TGTGCCAGCAGCAGCCGGATTCGGGGGCTAGAGACAGATACGCAGTATTTT
CDR3: CASSSRIRGLETDTQYF
V: TRBV7-8
D: .
size: many
J: TRBJ2-3

DNA: TGTGCCAGCAGCTTGACAGATTTTAGGAACACTGAAGCTTTCTTT
CDR3: CASSLTDFRNTEAFF
V: TRBV5-5
D: .
size: many
J: TRBJ1-1